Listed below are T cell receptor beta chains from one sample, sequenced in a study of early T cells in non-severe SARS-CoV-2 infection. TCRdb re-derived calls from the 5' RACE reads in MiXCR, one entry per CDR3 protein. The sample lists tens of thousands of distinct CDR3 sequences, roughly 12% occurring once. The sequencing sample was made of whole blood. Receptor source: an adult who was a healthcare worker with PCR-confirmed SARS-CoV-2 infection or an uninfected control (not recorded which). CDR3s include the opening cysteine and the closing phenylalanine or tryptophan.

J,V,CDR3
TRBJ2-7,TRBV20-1,CSAITAGGRNEQYF
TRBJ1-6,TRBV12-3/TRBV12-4,CASSKSGFSPLHF
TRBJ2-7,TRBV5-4,CASSPDRRGAQLF
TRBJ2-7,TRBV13,CASSSLPGTGDYEQYF
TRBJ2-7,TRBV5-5,CASSGGLGSYEQYF
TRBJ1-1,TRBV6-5,CASSYFTGVEGNTEAFF
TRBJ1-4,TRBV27,CASSTTGGNYRKLFF
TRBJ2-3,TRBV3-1,CASSQDVERDTQYF
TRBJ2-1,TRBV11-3,CASSRRDREDNEQFF
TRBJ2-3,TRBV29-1,CSVDSGPGDTQYF
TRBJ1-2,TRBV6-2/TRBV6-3,CASRRWDGYTF
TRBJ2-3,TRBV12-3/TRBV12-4,CASSPSWGGRTDTQYF
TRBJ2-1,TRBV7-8,CASSSAGLPYNEQFF
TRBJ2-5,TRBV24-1,CATSDSLAGVTEETQYF
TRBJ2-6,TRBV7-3,CASSLPGQGSGANVLTF
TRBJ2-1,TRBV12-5,CASGPGEGHKDEQFF
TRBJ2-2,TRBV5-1,CASSRDREEELFF
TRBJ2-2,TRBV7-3,CASSPREGRAGELFF
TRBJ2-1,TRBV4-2,CASSQESSGYNEQFF
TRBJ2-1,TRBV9,CASSVGDYSSSYNEQFF
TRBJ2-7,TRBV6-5,CASSYVAVTAGTEQYF
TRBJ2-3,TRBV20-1,CSARTSGRTDTQYF
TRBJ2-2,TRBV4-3,CASSQDTPTAGELFF
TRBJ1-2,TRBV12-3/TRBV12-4,CASSFGDRPYGYTF
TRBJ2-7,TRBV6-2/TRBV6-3,CASSFTVGLAYEQYF
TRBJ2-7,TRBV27,CASAPTSAYEQYF
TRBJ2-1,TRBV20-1,CSASLPSDPYNEQFF
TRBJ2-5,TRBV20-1,CSALDRDQETQYF
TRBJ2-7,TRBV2,CASRSETYEQYF
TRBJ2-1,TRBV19,CASRHPRQGPNEQFF
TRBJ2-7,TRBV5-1,CASSFTGTSDEQYF
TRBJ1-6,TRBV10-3,CAASRQGFDSSSPLHF
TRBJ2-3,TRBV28,CASRNGDSDTQYF
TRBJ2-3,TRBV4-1,CASSPRDSYTDTQYF
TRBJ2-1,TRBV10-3,CAISDRLAGNNEQFF
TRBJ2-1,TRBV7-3,CASSSGSNNEQFF
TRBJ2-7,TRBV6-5,CASSYSSGRGEQYF
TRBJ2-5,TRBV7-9,CASSLLGTEETQYF
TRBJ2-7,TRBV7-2,CASSWGQGSSYEQYF
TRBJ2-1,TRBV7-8,CASSLVTLFASSYNEQFF
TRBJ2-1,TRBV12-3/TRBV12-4,CASISVPYNEQFF
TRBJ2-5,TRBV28,CASRIQGRGETQYF
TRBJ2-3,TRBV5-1,CASSLSLAGGSGTDTQYF